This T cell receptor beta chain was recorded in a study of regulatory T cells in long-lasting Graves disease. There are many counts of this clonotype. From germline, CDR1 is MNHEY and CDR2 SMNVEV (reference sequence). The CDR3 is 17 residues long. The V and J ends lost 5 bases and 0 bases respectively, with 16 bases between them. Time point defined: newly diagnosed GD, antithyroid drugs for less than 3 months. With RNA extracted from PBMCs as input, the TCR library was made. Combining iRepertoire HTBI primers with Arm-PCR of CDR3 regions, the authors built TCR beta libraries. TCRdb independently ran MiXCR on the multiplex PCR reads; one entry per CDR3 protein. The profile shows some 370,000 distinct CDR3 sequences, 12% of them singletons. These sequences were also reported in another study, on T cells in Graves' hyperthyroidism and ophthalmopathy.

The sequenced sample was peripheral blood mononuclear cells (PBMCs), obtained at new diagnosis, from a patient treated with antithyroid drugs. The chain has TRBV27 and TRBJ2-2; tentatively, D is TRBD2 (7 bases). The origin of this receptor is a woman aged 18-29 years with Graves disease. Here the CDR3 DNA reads TGTGCCAGCAGTGGCTTCGGGGGGCCCCCGAACACCGGGGAGCTGTTTTTT. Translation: CASSGFGGPPNTGELFF.